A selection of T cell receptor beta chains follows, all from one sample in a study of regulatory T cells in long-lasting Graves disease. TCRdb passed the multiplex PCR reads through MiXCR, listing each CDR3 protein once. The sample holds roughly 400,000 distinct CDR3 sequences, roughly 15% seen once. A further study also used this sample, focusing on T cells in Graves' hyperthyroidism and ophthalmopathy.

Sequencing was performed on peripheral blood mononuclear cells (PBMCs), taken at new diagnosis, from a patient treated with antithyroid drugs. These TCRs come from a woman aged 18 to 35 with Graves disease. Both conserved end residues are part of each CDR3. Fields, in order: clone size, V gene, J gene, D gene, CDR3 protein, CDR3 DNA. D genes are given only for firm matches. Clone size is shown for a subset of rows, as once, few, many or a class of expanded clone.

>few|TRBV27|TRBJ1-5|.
CASSFRGGIQPQHF
TGTGCCAGCAGTTTCAGGGGCGGCATACAGCCCCAGCATTTT
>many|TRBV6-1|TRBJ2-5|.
CASSNLGAGETQYF
TGTGCCAGCAGCAACCTTGGGGCTGGAGAGACCCAGTACTTC
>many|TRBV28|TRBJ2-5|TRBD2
CASRKGTSQETQYF
TGTGCCAGCAGAAAAGGGACTAGCCAAGAGACCCAGTACTTC
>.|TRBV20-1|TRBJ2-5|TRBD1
CSAVRQGVETQYF
TGCAGTGCGGTTAGGCAGGGGGTGGAGACCCAGTACTTC
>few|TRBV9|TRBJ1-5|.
CASSQDGQRNQPQHF
TGTGCCAGCAGCCAAGATGGGCAAAGAAATCAGCCCCAGCATTTT
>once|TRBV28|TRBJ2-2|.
CASRASLETGELFF
TGTGCCAGCAGGGCAAGCCTTGAAACCGGGGAGCTGTTTTTT
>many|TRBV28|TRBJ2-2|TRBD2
CASRRTSGVDTGELFF
TGTGCCAGCAGACGGACTAGCGGGGTCGACACCGGGGAGCTGTTTTTT
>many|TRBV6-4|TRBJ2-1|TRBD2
CASSETSGVYNEQFF
TGTGCCAGCAGCGAGACTAGCGGAGTTTACAATGAGCAGTTCTTC
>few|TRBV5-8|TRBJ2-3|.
CASSSEGASTDTQYF
TGTGCCAGCAGTTCAGAGGGAGCCAGCACAGATACGCAGTATTTT
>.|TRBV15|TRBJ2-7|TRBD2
CATSSTGTSGSKSYEQYF
TGTGCCACCAGCAGCACCGGGACTAGCGGGAGTAAGTCCTACGAGCAGTACTTC
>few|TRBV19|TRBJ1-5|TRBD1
CASRTGQKSNQPQHF
TGTGCCAGTAGGACAGGGCAGAAAAGCAATCAGCCCCAGCATTTT
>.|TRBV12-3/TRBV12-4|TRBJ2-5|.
CAGRLRDSPQETRYF
TGTGCCGGCAGACTCCGGGACTCACCCCAAGAGACCCGGTACTTC
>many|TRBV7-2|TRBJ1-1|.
CASSLQDSRNTEAFF
TGTGCCAGCAGCTTACAGGACTCAAGGAACACTGAAGCTTTCTTT
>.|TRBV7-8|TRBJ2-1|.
CASSSGVAANNEQFF
TGTGCCAGCAGCTCCGGGGTAGCGGCTAACAATGAGCAGTTCTTC
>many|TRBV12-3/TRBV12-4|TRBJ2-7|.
CASSLSSGLVAYEQYF
TGTGCCAGCAGTTTAAGTTCAGGGTTGGTGGCCTACGAGCAGTACTTC
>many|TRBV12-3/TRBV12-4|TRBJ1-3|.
CASDRPSGNTIYF
TGTGCCAGTGACAGACCCTCTGGAAACACCATATATTTT